Below are 28 T cell receptor beta chains sequenced from a single sample in a study of T cell responses to AZD1222 COVID-19 vaccine. Sequencing used immunoSEQ multiplex PCR; TCRdb keeps in-frame clones, though not all of them. The repertoire holds more than 110,000 clones, about nine tenths seen once, with 4.7% in the top ten. Sequencing used peripheral blood, obtained on day 0 of AZD1222 vaccination. The receptors here all came from an adult in good health.

The V and J genes are TRBV7-9 and TRBJ1-5; D is uncertain. In germline, CDR1 is SEHNR, CDR2 FQNEAQ (reference sequence). Trimming removed 2 bases at V and 4 bases at J, with 15 bases between. The CDR3 runs to 16 residues. In nucleotides, the CDR3 is TGTGCCAGCAGCTTATTTGTGGAATCGGGAAATCAGCCCCAGCATTTT. As protein: CASSLFVESGNQPQHF.

The chain has TRBV29-1 and TRBJ1-1, with D possibly being TRBD1 (5 bases). Trimming removed 4 bases at V and 1 base at J, with 16 bases between. CDR3 length equals 15 residues. Germline lookup yields CDR1 SQVTM and CDR2 ANQGSEA. The CDR3 sequence is CSVAGRGFWNTEAFF. The CDR3 region has the DNA TGCAGCGTTGCGGGAAGGGGCTTTTGGAACACTGAAGCTTTCTTT.

The chain uses TRBV11-3 and TRBJ2-3; D is unresolved. V was pared by 5 bases and J by 1 base, with 10 bases between. The CDR3 spans 14 residues. CDR1 is SGHNT and CDR2 is YENEEA in the germline V gene. The CDR3 loop reads CASSLLGGTDTQYF. CDR3 coding DNA: TGTGCCAGCAGCCTTCTTGGGGGCACAGATACGCAGTATTTT.

The V gene is TRBV28, the J gene TRBJ1-5; D might be TRBD1 (5 bases). This CDR3 spans 12 amino acids. Germline V gene data show CDR1 as MDHEN and CDR2 as SYDVKM. In nucleotides, the CDR3 is TGTGTCGCAGGGTATAGCAATCAGCCCCAGCATTTT. Translating it yields CVAGYSNQPQHF.

This clone was seen once. The rearrangement joins TRBV4-2 to TRBJ2-5; D gene uncertain. The CDR3 consists of 14 residues. The V end was cut by 3 bases, the J end by 5 bases, with 13 bases between. Germline V gives CDR1 LGHNA, CDR2 YNFKEQ. The CDR3 sequence: CASSQAEGTETQYF. The DNA for the CDR3 is TGTGCCAGCAGCCAGGCCGAAGGAACGGAGACCCAGTACTTC.

V and J are TRBV5-1 and TRBJ1-2; D is ambiguous. CDR1 and CDR2 from the germline V gene are SGHRS and YFSETQ. Deletions cut 0 bases from V and 4 bases from J, with 7 bases between. CDR3 length equals 13 residues. CDR3 in amino acids: CASSLASGYGYTF. The CDR3, as DNA: TGCGCCAGCAGCTTGGCCAGCGGCTATGGCTACACCTTC.

The J gene is TRBJ1-5, the V gene TRBV6-5; 7 positions match TRBD1. This CDR3 contains 14 residues. V lost 9 bases and J lost 4; bases outside the gene matches: 9. Germline V gene lookup returns CDR1 MNHEY and CDR2 SVGAGI. The CDR3 reads CASSSNRGNQPQHF. CDR3 nucleotides: TGTGCCAGTTCGAGCAACAGGGGTAATCAGCCCCAGCATTTT.

The chain links TRBV5-1 to TRBJ1-1; 10 bases are shared with TRBD1. V lost 4 bases, J lost 4 bases, and 1 base stayed unmatched. Looked up from germline, CDR1 is SGHRS and CDR2 is YFSETQ. The CDR3 runs 13 residues. CDR3 bases: TGCGCCAGCAGCCGGGACAGGGGCACTGAAGCTTTCTTT. Protein product: CASSRDRGTEAFF.

The chain recombines TRBV6-5 with TRBJ1-2, with TRBD1 matching over 9 bases. Germline assignment: CDR1 MNHEY and CDR2 SVGAGI. The CDR3 extends over 13 amino acids. J was trimmed by 6 bases and V by 6 bases; bases with no gene match: 5. CDR3 residues: CASRQGAGDGYTF. The CDR3 region has the DNA TGTGCCAGCAGACAGGGGGCCGGAGATGGCTACACCTTC.

The chain recombines TRBV28 with TRBJ1-5, with TRBD1 as a possible D gene (5 bases). V was clipped by 9 bases and J by 3 bases, with 15 bases between them. Per germline, CDR1 MDHEN and CDR2 SYDVKM. The CDR3 is 14 amino acids. CDR3 protein: CASRQGGPNQPQHF. In DNA, the CDR3 is TGTGCCAGTAGGCAGGGTGGCCCCAATCAGCCCCAGCATTTT. Filled out from reference TRBV28 and TRBJ1-5, the complete variable domain reads DVKVTQSSRYLVKRTGEKVFLECVQDMDHENMFWYRQDPGLGLRLIYFSYDVKMKEKGDIPEGYSVSREKKERFSLILESASTNQTSMYLCASRQGGPNQPQHFGDGTRLSIL.

This clone was found once. V and J are TRBV19 and TRBJ2-3; D possibly corresponds to TRBD2 (5 bases). V dropped 9 bases and J dropped 4 bases, with 14 bases sitting between them. The CDR3 sequence is 13 residues long. CDR1 is LNHDA, CDR2 SQIVND, per germline (reference sequence). CDR3 bases: TGTGCCAGCGCTAGCATTTCTGCAGATACGCAGTATTTT. Encoded protein: CASASISADTQYF.

The chain couples TRBV6-5 to TRBJ1-1; unclear D gene. CDR3 size: 12 residues. From germline, CDR1 is MNHEY and CDR2 SVGAGI. V gave up 1 base and J gave up 4 bases, with 4 bases separating them. The CDR3 DNA follows: TGTGCCAGCAGTTACTGGGGCACTGAAGCTTTCTTT. Protein: CASSYWGTEAFF.

This rearrangement joins TRBV28 to TRBJ1-1, with D possibly being TRBD1 (5 bases). The germline V gene has CDR1 MDHEN and CDR2 SYDVKM. The V end was cut by 3 bases, the J end by 3 bases, with 14 bases between. The CDR3 spans 15 residues. The CDR3 nucleotides read TGTGCCAGCAGTTTTCTCAGGGAGAGAGACACTGAAGCTTTCTTT. Encoded protein: CASSFLRERDTEAFF.

The chain has TRBV5-5 and TRBJ2-7, with 7 bases identical to TRBD1. The germline V gene has CDR1 SGHKS and CDR2 YYEKEE (reference sequence). The CDR3 runs 13 residues. V shed 6 bases and J 0 bases; nucleotides not matched to a gene: 3. CDR3 sequence reads: CASNRDSSYEQYF. The DNA for the CDR3 is TGTGCCAGCAACCGGGACAGCTCCTACGAGCAGTACTTC. Supplemented by reference TRBV5-5 and TRBJ2-7, the full variable domain reads DAGVTQSPTHLIKTRGQQVTLRCSPISGHKSVSWYQQVLGQGPQFIFQYYEKEERGRGNFPDRFSARQFPNYSSELNVNALLLGDSALYLCASNRDSSYEQYFGPGTRLTVT.

This rearrangement joins TRBV6-1 to TRBJ2-2, with 7 bases matching TRBD2. V shed 1 base, J shed 5 bases, and the junction held 4 bases outside the gene matches. Germline V gene data show CDR1 as MNHNS and CDR2 as SASEGT. The CDR3 is 15 amino acids. This chain's CDR3 is CASSEVKGGTGELFF. The CDR3 DNA sequence: TGTGCCAGCAGTGAAGTGAAGGGAGGGACCGGGGAGCTGTTTTTT.

J is TRBJ1-1 and V is TRBV6-5; 7 bases align to TRBD1. This CDR3 is 15 amino acids long. The germline CDR1 and CDR2 sequences are MNHEY and SVGAGI. The V gene end was trimmed by 6 bases and the J gene end by 4 bases; junction bases not matched to a gene: 11. The DNA for the CDR3 is TGTGCCAGCAGACGCGACAGGGTGGCCGCCACTGAAGCTTTCTTT. Translation: CASRRDRVAATEAFF.

CDR3 amino acids: CASSLADLGTQYF. The CDR3 DNA reads TGTGCCAGCAGCTTAGCGGACCTAGGGACCCAGTACTTC. This chain links TRBV7-2 with TRBJ2-5; no definite D call. Trimming pared 0 bases from V and 7 bases from J, leaving 9 bases between. CDR3 length: 13 residues. Germline loops: CDR1 SGHTA, CDR2 FQGNSA.

The chain joins TRBV30 to TRBJ1-2, with D unclear. Germline lookup yields CDR1 GTSNPN and CDR2 SVGIG (reference sequence). Trimming pared 3 bases from V and 4 bases from J, leaving 12 bases between. This CDR3 contains 13 residues. CDR3 bases: TGTGCCTGGAGCCTCCTCCAGAGCTATGGCTACACCTTC. Amino acids: CAWSLLQSYGYTF.

This chain joins TRBV2 and TRBJ1-4; possible D gene TRBD1, 5 bases. Germline lookup yields CDR1 SNHLY and CDR2 FYNNEI. This CDR3 is 12 amino acids long. Between the trimmed V and J ends, which lost 2 bases and 12 bases, there was a span of 10 bases. CDR3 protein: CASSESRGELFF. CDR3 bases: TGTGCCAGCAGTGAAAGCCGGGGGGAACTGTTTTTT.

The CDR3 nucleotides read TGTGCCAGTAGTATAGGTACAGGGCTTAAAGAGACCCAGTACTTC. This codes for CASSIGTGLKETQYF. The rearrangement joins TRBV19 to TRBJ2-5; tentatively, D is TRBD1 (6 bases). Germline V CDR1 and CDR2: LNHDA, SQIVND (reference sequence). The V end lost 1 base, the J end lost 3 bases, and 12 bases lay between the germline ends. The CDR3 contains 15 residues.

This clone was counted a few times. The CDR3 protein is CASSPPKGTVGELFF. The CDR3 bases are TGTGCCAGCAGCCCCCCAAAGGGGACCGTGGGGGAGCTGTTTTTT. The chain recombines TRBV13 with TRBJ2-2; D is possibly TRBD1 or TRBD2 (5 bases each). This CDR3 has 15 residues. V was trimmed by 5 bases and J by 8 bases, leaving 18 bases between them. The germline V gene encodes CDR1 PRHDT and CDR2 FYEKMQ (reference sequence). Based on the CDR3 plus reference TRBV13 and TRBJ2-2, the full variable domain is AAGVIQSPRHLIKEKRETATLKCYPIPRHDTVYWYQQGPGQDPQFLISFYEKMQSDKGSIPDRFSAQQFSDYHSELNMSSLELGDSALYFCASSPPKGTVGELFFGEGSRLTVL.

The chain employs TRBV24-1 and TRBJ2-1, with a weak D call TRBD1 (5 bases). This CDR3 region has 16 residues. V was cut by 4 bases and J by 0 bases, with 12 bases left in between. Germline assignment: CDR1 KGHDR and CDR2 SFDVKD. The DNA for the CDR3 is TGTGCCACCAGTGACTGGGGCACAAGCTCCTACAATGAGCAGTTCTTC. It codes for CATSDWGTSSYNEQFF.

CDR3 in DNA: TGTGCCAGCAGCTTAGGTGGGACAGGGGGTCGCGAGCAGTACTTC. Translation gives CASSLGGTGGREQYF. The chain combines TRBV7-2 with TRBJ2-7; TRBD1 aligns across 11 bases. Trimming removed 1 base from V and 6 bases from J; junction bases left unmatched: 5. The CDR3 is 15 amino acids. Germline loops: CDR1 SGHTA, CDR2 FQGNSA.

The chain recombines TRBV27 with TRBJ2-7; perhaps D is TRBD1 or TRBD2 (6 bases each). With 4 bases removed from V and 0 bases from J, the gap between germline ends came to 34 bases. This CDR3 is 22 amino acids long. Germline CDR1 and CDR2: MNHEY and SMNVEV (reference sequence). For the CDR3, the DNA is TGTGCCAGCAGTTCTCGCTACTCCGGGACACCCATACTTGGAGGGATCTCCTACGAGCAGTACTTC. It encodes CASSSRYSGTPILGGISYEQYF.

This chain uses TRBV5-4 with TRBJ1-2; tentative D call: TRBD1 (6 bases). The germline V and J ends were trimmed by 4 bases and 2 bases, with 15 bases remaining between them. The CDR3 has 15 amino acids. The V gene's germline CDR1 is SGHNT and CDR2 YYREEE (reference sequence). The CDR3, as DNA: TGTGCCAGCAGCCCGAGGTGGGGGCAGAACTATGGCTACACCTTC. Amino acid sequence: CASSPRWGQNYGYTF.

A remark on this clone: One end of the junction is discordant with germline, which a read error may explain. This chain connects TRBV7-7 to TRBJ2-2; TRBD1 or TRBD2 may be the D gene (6 bases each). The CDR3 is made up of 17 amino acids. Germline-derived CDR1 and CDR2 are SSHAT and FNYEAQ (reference sequence). The CDR3 spells CASSFLAPGADTGELFF. CDR3 nucleotide sequence: TGTGCTAGCAGCTTCCTCGCCCCGGGGGCTGATACCGGGGAGCTGTTTTTT.

The V gene is TRBV3-1 (or the pseudogene TRBV3-2), the J gene TRBJ2-5, with 8 bases fitting TRBD1. The CDR3 length is 14 residues. Trimming cost V 5 bases and J 2 bases; bases outside gene matches: 4. Germline assignment: CDR1 LGHDT and CDR2 YNNKEL (reference sequence). The CDR3: CASSTHRGQETQYF. CDR3 nucleotides: TGTGCCAGCAGCACCCACAGGGGGCAAGAGACCCAGTACTTC.

J is TRBJ2-7 and V is TRBV29-1, with D tentatively TRBD2 (6 bases). From germline, CDR1 is SQVTM and CDR2 ANQGSEA. The V end lost 6 bases, the J end lost 3 bases, and 12 bases lay between the germline ends. The length of the CDR3 is 12 residues. As DNA, the CDR3 is TGCAGCGTCCGGAGGGGTCTCTACGAGCAGTACTTC. This sequence encodes CSVRRGLYEQYF.